This is a list of T cell receptor beta chains from one sample in a study of control samples from healthy donors and cancer patients. Libraries were prepared by immunoSEQ multiplex PCR; TCRdb keeps only in-frame clonotypes and omits some of them. The sample lists under 70,000 clones, 88% occurring once. Sample: blood. These receptors originate from a man aged 45 to 65 in good health. Each CDR3 is given with its conserved first and last residue.

j_call,v_call,cdr3_length,cdr3_aa
TRBJ1-2,TRBV24-1,14,CATSDTRTDYGYTF
TRBJ2-5,TRBV6-2/TRBV6-3,14,CASSFSGVGRTQYF
TRBJ2-1,TRBV11-2,16,CASSLVLGSPYNEQFF
TRBJ2-1,TRBV4-2,16,CASSPGEREIYNEQFF
TRBJ2-2,TRBV28,14,CASSSPRDTGELFF
TRBJ2-7,TRBV6-5,15,CASSLTSGTVYEQYF
TRBJ1-2,TRBV25-1,13,CASSAGNEYGYTF
TRBJ2-7,TRBV18,14,CASSPQRGTDEQYF
TRBJ2-7,TRBV28,15,CASSLEDRGFYEQYF
TRBJ1-2,TRBV18,17,CASSPPNRDSSLYGYTF
TRBJ2-7,TRBV6-6,15,CASSYGQGTFYEQYF
TRBJ1-4,TRBV29-1,13,CSVGSGSGEKLFF
TRBJ2-1,TRBV9,14,CASSVSTGGNEQFF
TRBJ2-2,TRBV3-1/TRBV3-2,17,CASSVRRDYPYTGELFF
TRBJ2-2,TRBV11-2,15,CASSFKNRGSGELFF
TRBJ1-6,TRBV4-3,16,CASSQDFGGFGSPLHF
TRBJ1-2,TRBV5-4,14,CASSLGGANYGYTF
TRBJ2-5,TRBV5-6,12,CASGRNQETQYF
TRBJ2-1,TRBV7-2,13,CASSLGQRDEQFF
TRBJ2-1,TRBV6-1,15,CASSETSGTYNEQFF
TRBJ2-7,TRBV7-8,15,CASSSGLALSYEQYF
TRBJ1-6,TRBV9,14,CASSVGGAGSPLHF
TRBJ1-1,TRBV3-1/TRBV3-2,15,CASSYRQGADTEAFF
TRBJ2-3,TRBV7-3,17,CASSSMGGTGNTDTQYF
TRBJ2-7,TRBV7-9,14,CASSAPALAYEQYF
TRBJ1-2,TRBV28,20,CASSSPFGQGALLTMATSTF
TRBJ2-1,TRBV4-1,15,CASSQDRGPGNEQFF
TRBJ2-1,TRBV19,15,CASRSSPSSYNEQFF
TRBJ1-2,TRBV18,12,CASSPRDAGYTF
TRBJ1-6,TRBV5-1,15,CASSHNDGGNSPLHF
TRBJ1-4,TRBV19,15,CASSILGWSDEKLFF
TRBJ1-1,TRBV18,15,CASSPQAGTNTEAFF
TRBJ2-7,TRBV27,13,CASSRGQVYEQYF
TRBJ2-7,TRBV11-2,13,CASSPGQAYEQYF
TRBJ1-6,TRBV27,18,CASSLQITGTTKGSPLHF
TRBJ1-5,TRBV30,19,CAWSRRFSPGQKINQPQHF
TRBJ1-4,TRBV18,13,CASSLTTDEKLFF
TRBJ2-3,TRBV29-1,12,CSGEGSGDTQYF
TRBJ2-6,TRBV7-9,14,CASSSRTVPNVLTF
TRBJ2-4,TRBV9,13,CASSIGRENIQYF
TRBJ2-7,TRBV27,14,CASSLGGPFYEQYF
TRBJ2-1,TRBV7-8,13,CASSFVRYNEQFF
TRBJ1-6,TRBV2,15,CASRARSARDSPLHF
TRBJ2-3,TRBV29-1,13,CSVEGGGADTQYF
TRBJ1-1,TRBV6-5,12,CASRGVDTEAFF
TRBJ2-5,TRBV30,11,CAWTSRETQYF
TRBJ2-2,TRBV7-6,16,CASSPLTGANTGELFF
TRBJ2-7,TRBV11-3,15,CASSRVRGATYEQYF
TRBJ2-2,TRBV3-1/TRBV3-2,14,CASSQGRNTGELFF
TRBJ2-7,TRBV6-6,13,CASSQTGSWEQYF